A selection of T cell receptor beta chains follows, all from one sample in a study of T-cell reconstitution after alpha-beta-depleted transplantation in children. TCRdb reanalysed the PCR reads using MiXCR and keeps one entry per CDR3 protein. The sample lists some 240,000 distinct CDR3 sequences; 9.7% were seen once. This material consisted of PBMCs from the stem cell graft donor, taken from the stem cell graft. Every receptor here comes from a human donor who donated a stem cell graft to a child with SCID. CDR3s include the opening cysteine and the closing phenylalanine or tryptophan.

>TRBV7-2|TRBJ2-1
CASSTSTSGGLF
>TRBV7-1|TRBJ2-5
CASSSGGSETQYF
>TRBV20-1|TRBJ1-1
CSARNTVMNTEAFF
>TRBV9|TRBJ1-2
CASSAHTGGYYGYTF
>TRBV5-1|TRBJ2-3
CASSLAEAGNTDTQYF
>TRBV15|TRBJ1-5
CATSRDRFGRGHQPQHF
>TRBV5-1|TRBJ2-3
CASSFGDTRTDTQYF
>TRBV7-2|TRBJ2-3
CASSLRGRTDTQYF
>TRBV20-1|TRBJ1-2
CSATIPGQGFYGYTF
>TRBV12-3/TRBV12-4|TRBJ2-7
CASSLGRTGIYEQYF
>TRBV6-2/TRBV6-3|TRBJ2-7
CASSYLHSYEQYF
>TRBV7-2|TRBJ2-5
CASSLDWGQETQYF
>TRBV5-1|TRBJ2-1
CASSWGRGLYNEQFF
>TRBV5-5|TRBJ1-4
CASSFGGPGNEKLFF
>TRBV20-1|TRBJ2-2
CSARGLTGELFF
>TRBV12-3/TRBV12-4|TRBJ1-5
CASSFESNQPQHF
>TRBV6-5|TRBJ2-7
CASSSGQGANEQYF
>TRBV20-1|TRBJ1-2
CSASPTGAYGYTF
>TRBV12-3/TRBV12-4|TRBJ1-4
CASRPGTGVREKLFF
>TRBV6-6|TRBJ2-7
CASLKGGSYEQYF
>TRBV20-1|TRBJ2-2
CSARDSRGWELFF
>TRBV6-1|TRBJ1-6
CASSEAPNSPLHF
>TRBV20-1|TRBJ1-2
CSASRGQGNYGYTF